This T cell receptor beta chain stems from a study of blood T cell repertoires in COVID-19. The CDR3 consists of 12 residues. Trimming removed 4 bases at V and 4 bases at J, with 8 bases between. In germline, CDR1 is SGHTA, CDR2 FQGNSA. Followed longitudinally, the Seattle patients had been enrolled during active infection. About this clone: Other DNA sequences within the sample encode an identical CDR3.

Sequencing was performed with immunoSEQ multiplex PCR; in TCRdb, only in-frame clones are kept and a portion is missing. This repertoire shows 200,000 to 300,000 clones, around 87% found once; its top ten account for more than 4.5%. The TCR originated in a woman aged 55-70 years with COVID-19, enrolled during active disease. Sequenced material: peripheral blood. The V call is TRBV7-2, the J call TRBJ2-7, with a tentative D call TRBD1 (6 bases). CDR3 DNA: TGTGCCAGCAGCTCCCAGGGGTACGAGCAGTACTTC. It specifies CASSSQGYEQYF.